The clone carrying this T cell receptor (beta chain) was observed many times. Its antigen remains unidentified. The data originate from a study of early T cells in non-severe SARS-CoV-2 infection. Study conclusions and caveats: Missing private and CD4 specificities, VDJdb matching favored anti-spike CD8 responses.

Researchers attached unique molecular identifiers to individual cDNA molecules. MiXCR was run by TCRdb on the 5' RACE reads, yielding one entry per CDR3 protein. There are about 27,000 distinct CDR3 sequences in the sample; about 2.7% occur only once, and around 0.72% lies in the top ten. Losses at the gene ends were 1 base for V and 2 bases for J; bases not matched to a gene: 4. Germline loops: CDR1 SGDLS, CDR2 YYNGEE. The CDR3 consists of 16 residues. The material sequenced was whole blood. The sequence was collected from an adult who was a healthcare worker with PCR-confirmed SARS-CoV-2 infection or an uninfected control (not recorded which). The chain employs TRBV9 and TRBJ2-2, with 8 bases fitting TRBD1. The CDR3 region has the DNA TGTGCCAGCAGCGTAACAGGGGGGCCAAACACCGGGGAGCTGTTTTTT. Protein: CASSVTGGPNTGELFF.